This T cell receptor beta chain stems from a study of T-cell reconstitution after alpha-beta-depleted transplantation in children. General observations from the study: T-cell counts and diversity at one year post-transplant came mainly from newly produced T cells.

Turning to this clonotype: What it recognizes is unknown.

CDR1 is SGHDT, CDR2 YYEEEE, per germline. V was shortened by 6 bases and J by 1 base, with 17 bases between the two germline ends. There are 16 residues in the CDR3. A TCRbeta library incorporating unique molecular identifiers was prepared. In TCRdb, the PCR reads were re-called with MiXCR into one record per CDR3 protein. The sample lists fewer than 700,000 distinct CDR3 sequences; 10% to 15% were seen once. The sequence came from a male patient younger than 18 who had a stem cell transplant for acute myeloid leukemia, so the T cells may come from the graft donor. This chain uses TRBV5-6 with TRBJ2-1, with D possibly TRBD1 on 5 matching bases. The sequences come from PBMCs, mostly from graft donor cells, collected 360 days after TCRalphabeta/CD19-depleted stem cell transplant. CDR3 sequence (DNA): TGTGCCAGCATCTGGGGCGGTAGGGCGTCCTACAATGAGCAGTTCTTC. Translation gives CASIWGGRASYNEQFF.